The 25 T cell receptor beta chains listed next were all sequenced from one sample in a study of T cell responses to AZD1222 COVID-19 vaccine. Here immunoSEQ multiplex PCR was the method, and the copy in TCRdb shows in-frame clones only, minus some. The sample consists of under 95,000 clones, approximately 85% of them appearing once. The source was peripheral blood, collected 28 days after the second AZD1222 dose. These receptors originate from an adult who received the AZD1222 COVID-19 vaccine.

The chain carries TRBV4-2 and TRBJ2-4; D not certain. Trimming took 2 bases from V and 10 from J, leaving 12 bases between them. Germline V gives CDR1 LGHNA, CDR2 YNFKEQ. CDR3 length equals 13 residues. This chain's CDR3 is CASSQMPQEIQYF. The CDR3 DNA sequence: TGTGCCAGCAGCCAAATGCCCCAGGAAATTCAGTACTTC.

This sequence joins TRBV6-5 and TRBJ2-7, with D tentatively TRBD2 (6 bases). The length of the CDR3 is 16 residues. Germline CDR1 is MNHEY and CDR2 is SVGAGI. V shed 0 bases and J shed 1 base, with 13 bases lying between them. DNA of the CDR3: TGTGCCAGCAGTTACTCCCGGGACTTAGTTTCCTACGAGCAGTACTTC. Translation gives CASSYSRDLVSYEQYF.

The V and J genes are TRBV2 and TRBJ2-7, with 8 nucleotides matching TRBD1. With V trimmed by 7 bases and J by 7 bases, 24 bases remained unmatched. Germline V gene lookup returns CDR1 SNHLY and CDR2 FYNNEI. CDR3 length: 18 residues. CDR3 residues: CASTEPGQVSRFLWEQYF. As DNA, the CDR3 is TGTGCCAGCACCGAACCGGGACAGGTCTCTCGTTTTCTGTGGGAGCAGTACTTC. Full variable domain (missing parts from reference TRBV2 and TRBJ2-7): EPEVTQTPSHQVTQMGQEVILRCVPISNHLYFYWYRQILGQKVEFLVSFYNNEISEKSEIFDDQFSVERPDGSNFTLKIRSTKLEDSAMYFCASTEPGQVSRFLWEQYFGPGTRLTVT.

V usage is TRBV28 and J usage is TRBJ2-3; no definite D call. The CDR3 runs 13 residues. Germline V CDR1 and CDR2: MDHEN, SYDVKM. The ends were cut back, 5 bases at V and 5 bases at J, with 11 bases in the middle. CDR3 sequence (DNA): TGTGCCAGCAGTCTAGATTGGGGAGATACGCAGTATTTT. Amino acids: CASSLDWGDTQYF.

This rearrangement joins TRBV29-1 to TRBJ1-1; the D gene is possibly TRBD1 (6 bases). CDR1 is SQVTM, CDR2 ANQGSEA, per germline. The CDR3 sequence is 13 residues long. Deletions cut 7 bases from V and 1 base from J, with 13 bases between. CDR3 sequence reads: CSAEQGRNTEAFF. The DNA for the CDR3 is TGCAGCGCCGAACAGGGTCGGAACACTGAAGCTTTCTTT.

The chain has TRBV5-4 and TRBJ2-7; D is uncertain. The V gene's germline CDR1 is SGHNT and CDR2 YYREEE (reference sequence). The CDR3 sequence is 12 residues long. Trimming left V 0 bases short and J 3 bases short, with 4 bases between. The CDR3, as DNA: TGTGCCAGCAGCTTGGGGGTCTACGAGCAGTACTTC. As protein: CASSLGVYEQYF.

V and J are TRBV14 and TRBJ2-7; 8 bases agree with TRBD1. Per the germline V gene, CDR1 is SGHDN and CDR2 is FVKESK. V dropped 3 bases and J dropped 3; count of bases not matched to a gene: 1. The CDR3 extends over 13 amino acids. The CDR3 here is CASSHGTGYEQYF. CDR3 nucleotides: TGTGCCAGCAGCCACGGGACAGGCTACGAGCAGTACTTC.

This rearrangement joins TRBV5-1 to TRBJ1-6; no firm D call. The CDR3 totals 16 residues. The germline V gene encodes CDR1 SGHRS and CDR2 YFSETQ. The V end lost 1 base, the J end lost 7 bases, and 15 bases lay between the germline ends. CDR3 sequence (DNA): TGCGCCAGCAGCTTGCCCGACTTAATGGGGAATTCACCCCTCCACTTT. Translation: CASSLPDLMGNSPLHF.

This clone was detected only once. The rearrangement joins TRBV19 to TRBJ1-6; 7 bases align to TRBD1. Looked up from germline, CDR1 is LNHDA and CDR2 is SQIVND (reference sequence). J gave up 8 bases and V 4 bases, and 8 bases lay outside the gene matches. CDR3 length: 15 residues. The CDR3 loop is CASSTRQGMDSPLHF. CDR3 bases: TGTGCCAGTAGTACCCGACAGGGTATGGATTCACCCCTCCACTTT. Full variable domain (missing parts from reference TRBV19 and TRBJ1-6): DGGITQSPKYLFRKEGQNVTLSCEQNLNHDAMYWYRQDPGQGLRLIYYSQIVNDFQKGDIAEGYSVSREKKESFPLTVTSAQKNPTAFYLCASSTRQGMDSPLHFGNGTRLTVT.

The J gene is TRBJ1-5, the V gene TRBV30; D gene ambiguous. V shed 3 bases and J shed 3 bases, with 9 bases lying between them. Germline V gives CDR1 GTSNPN, CDR2 SVGIG (reference sequence). The CDR3 covers 13 residues. The DNA for the CDR3 is TGTGCCTGGAGCCGTGACATCAATCAGCCCCAGCATTTT. It translates to CAWSRDINQPQHF.

J is TRBJ2-3 and V is TRBV5-6; weak D call: TRBD1 (6 bases). The V gene's germline CDR1 is SGHDT and CDR2 YYEEEE. The CDR3 loop spans 13 amino acids. Trimming removed 5 bases from V and 3 bases from J, with 10 bases in between. The CDR3 sequence is CASRPTGTDTQYF. The CDR3 region has the DNA TGTGCCAGCAGACCTACAGGGACAGATACGCAGTATTTT.

The chain has TRBV3-1 (or the pseudogene TRBV3-2) and TRBJ1-5; no definite D call. CDR1 and CDR2 (germline): LGHDT, YNNKEL (reference sequence). CDR3 length: 17 amino acids. Trimming took off 1 base at V and 2 bases at J, with 15 bases between the two ends. The CDR3 sequence is CASSQGRASYGNQPQHF. In DNA, the CDR3 is TGTGCCAGCAGCCAAGGGAGGGCTTCATACGGCAATCAGCCCCAGCATTTT.

The V and J genes are TRBV28 and TRBJ1-4; 7 bases are shared with TRBD1. Germline V CDR1 and CDR2: MDHEN, SYDVKM. The CDR3 spans 16 residues. The junction had 12 bases not matched to a gene; V was cut back by 7 bases and J by 4 bases. The CDR3 here is CASTPRAGGSNEKLFF. The CDR3 coding sequence is TGTGCCAGCACGCCCCGGGCAGGGGGAAGTAATGAAAAACTGTTTTTT. The full variable domain, rest sourced from reference TRBV28 and TRBJ1-4, is DVKVTQSSRYLVKRTGEKVFLECVQDMDHENMFWYRQDPGLGLRLIYFSYDVKMKEKGDIPEGYSVSREKKERFSLILESASTNQTSMYLCASTPRAGGSNEKLFFGSGTQLSVL.

The chain combines TRBV29-1 with TRBJ1-1; D remains ambiguous. V was shortened by 2 bases and J by 2 bases, with 15 bases between the two germline ends. The CDR3 length is 15 residues. The germline V gene has CDR1 SQVTM and CDR2 ANQGSEA. The CDR3 loop is CSVESASDGNTEAFF. In DNA, the CDR3 is TGCAGCGTTGAAAGTGCGTCTGACGGAAACACTGAAGCTTTCTTT.

This chain uses TRBV18 with TRBJ2-5, with 9 bases matching TRBD1. The CDR3 is 15 amino acids. Trimming cost V 4 bases and J 5 bases; bases outside gene matches: 8. From germline, CDR1 is KGHSH and CDR2 LQKENI. The CDR3, as DNA: TGTGCCAGCTCACGCTCCGGGACAGGGTTGGAGACCCAGTACTTC. It is translated as CASSRSGTGLETQYF.

The table lists this clone with a few counts. The chain has TRBV19 and TRBJ1-6; 11 positions match TRBD1. In germline, CDR1 is LNHDA, CDR2 SQIVND (reference sequence). Trimming cost V 5 bases and J 13 bases; bases outside gene matches: 7. The CDR3 is 14 residues long. This chain's CDR3 is CASSVGQGAPPLHF. In DNA, the CDR3 is TGTGCCAGTAGTGTCGGACAGGGGGCCCCCCCCCTCCACTTT. Full variable domain (missing parts from reference TRBV19 and TRBJ1-6): DGGITQSPKYLFRKEGQNVTLSCEQNLNHDAMYWYRQDPGQGLRLIYYSQIVNDFQKGDIAEGYSVSREKKESFPLTVTSAQKNPTAFYLCASSVGQGAPPLHFGNGTRLTVT.

The rearrangement links TRBV10-3 to TRBJ1-4; D gene uncertain. The ends were cut back, 4 bases at V and 8 bases at J, with 8 bases in the middle. The CDR3 loop spans 12 amino acids. In germline, CDR1 is ENHRY, CDR2 SYGVKD. CDR3 protein: CAISVKREKLFF. CDR3 bases: TGTGCCATCAGTGTCAAGAGAGAAAAACTGTTTTTT.

V and J are TRBV6-2 or TRBV6-3 and TRBJ2-4; tentatively, D is TRBD1 (6 bases). With 5 bases removed from V and 8 bases from J, the gap between germline ends came to 10 bases. Germline V gene sequence: CDR1 MNHEY, CDR2 SVGEGT. This CDR3 contains 12 residues. CDR3 sequence: CASSNRVDIQYF. CDR3 DNA: TGTGCCAGCAGTAACAGGGTTGACATTCAGTACTTC.

This chain connects TRBV10-3 to TRBJ2-1; D is perhaps TRBD1 or TRBD2 (5 bases each). V lost 11 bases, J lost 3 bases, and 14 bases lay in between. The CDR3 length is 13 residues. Germline V gene data show CDR1 as ENHRY and CDR2 as SYGVKD. The CDR3: CAQGTGNYNEQFF. CDR3 DNA sequence: TGTGCCCAAGGGACGGGAAACTACAATGAGCAGTTCTTC.

The CDR3 reads CASRTDSATNEKLFF. DNA of the CDR3: TGTGCCAGCAGGACAGACTCTGCAACTAATGAAAAACTGTTTTTT. The genes are TRBV6-6 and TRBJ1-4; D perhaps matches TRBD1 (5 bases). This CDR3 has 15 amino acids. CDR1 and CDR2 from the germline V gene are MNHNY and SVGAGI (reference sequence). Trimming took 6 bases from V and 0 from J, leaving 11 bases between them.

The chain has TRBV10-3 and TRBJ1-6; 8 nucleotides line up with TRBD1. The CDR3 spans 15 residues. The V and J ends lost 4 bases and 7 bases, in that order; junction bases with no gene match: 6. Germline-derived CDR1 and CDR2 are ENHRY and SYGVKD. CDR3: CAISASTGENSPLHF. The DNA of the CDR3 is TGTGCCATCAGTGCTTCGACAGGGGAAAATTCACCCCTCCACTTT.

The chain uses TRBV3-1 (or the pseudogene TRBV3-2) and TRBJ2-2, with TRBD2 matching 8 bases. Germline V gene data show CDR1 as LGHDT and CDR2 as YNNKEL (reference sequence). The CDR3 runs 15 residues. The ends lost 4 bases at V and 2 bases at J; junction bases unmatched: 3. CDR3 residues: CASSPSGSNTGELFF. The CDR3 DNA reads as TGTGCCAGCAGCCCGAGCGGGAGTAACACCGGGGAGCTGTTTTTT.

The chain carries TRBV19 and TRBJ1-4, with a possible D match to TRBD1 (5 bases). Germline-derived CDR1 and CDR2 are LNHDA and SQIVND (reference sequence). V was clipped by 4 bases and J by 3 bases, with 15 bases between them. The CDR3 contains 16 residues. The CDR3 DNA is TGTGCCAGTAGTAACCCCAGGGTAGGGTCTAATGAAAAACTGTTTTTT. As protein: CASSNPRVGSNEKLFF.

The chain combines TRBV6-4 with TRBJ1-1, with unresolved D. This CDR3 region has 13 residues. Germline assignment: CDR1 MRHNA and CDR2 SNTAGT. V was pared by 4 bases and J by 0 bases, with 6 bases between. This chain's CDR3 is CASSVEVNTEAFF. For the CDR3, the DNA is TGTGCCAGCAGTGTTGAGGTGAACACTGAAGCTTTCTTT.

For the CDR3, the DNA is TGTGCCAGCAGCTCCAATAAGCGGGGGGGCCTGGATGAGCAGTTCTTC. Translation gives CASSSNKRGGLDEQFF. The V call is TRBV7-6, the J call TRBJ2-1; TRBD2 matches at 10 bases. V dropped 4 bases and J dropped 8; count of bases not matched to a gene: 11. The CDR3 covers 16 residues. CDR1 and CDR2 (germline): SGHVS, FNYEAQ.